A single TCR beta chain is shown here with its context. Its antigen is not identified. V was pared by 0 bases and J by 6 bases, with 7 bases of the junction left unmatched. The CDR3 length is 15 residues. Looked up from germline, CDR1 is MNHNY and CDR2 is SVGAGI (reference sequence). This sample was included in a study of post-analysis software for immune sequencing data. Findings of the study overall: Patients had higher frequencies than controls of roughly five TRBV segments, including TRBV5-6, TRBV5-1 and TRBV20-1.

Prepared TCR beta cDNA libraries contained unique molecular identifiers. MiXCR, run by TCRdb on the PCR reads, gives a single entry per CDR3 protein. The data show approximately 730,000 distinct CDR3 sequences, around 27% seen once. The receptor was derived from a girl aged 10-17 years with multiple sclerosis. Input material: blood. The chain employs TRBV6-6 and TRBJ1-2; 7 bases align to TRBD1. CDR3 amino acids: CASSYSSITGDGYTF. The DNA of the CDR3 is TGTGCCAGCAGTTACTCGTCGATCACAGGGGATGGCTACACCTTC.